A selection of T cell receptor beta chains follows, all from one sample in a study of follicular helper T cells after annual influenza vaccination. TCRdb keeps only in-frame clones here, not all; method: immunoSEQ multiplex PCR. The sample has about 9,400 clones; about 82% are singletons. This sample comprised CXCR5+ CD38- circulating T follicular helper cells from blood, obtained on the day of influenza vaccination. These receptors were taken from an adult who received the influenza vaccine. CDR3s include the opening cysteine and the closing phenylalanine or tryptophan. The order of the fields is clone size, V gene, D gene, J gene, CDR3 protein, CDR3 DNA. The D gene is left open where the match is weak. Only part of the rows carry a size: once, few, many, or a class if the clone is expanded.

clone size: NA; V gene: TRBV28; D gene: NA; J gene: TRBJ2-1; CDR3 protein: CASSLGSLGYNEQFF; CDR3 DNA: TGTGCCAGCAGTTTAGGCTCTCTCGGCTACAATGAGCAGTTCTTC
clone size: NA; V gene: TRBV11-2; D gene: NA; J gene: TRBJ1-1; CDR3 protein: CASRIPGQKNTEAFF; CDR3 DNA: TGTGCCAGCAGGATTCCGGGGCAGAAGAACACTGAAGCTTTCTTT
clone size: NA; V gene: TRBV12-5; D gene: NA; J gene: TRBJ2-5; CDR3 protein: CASGLSHEETQYF; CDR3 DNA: TGTGCTAGTGGTTTGAGCCACGAAGAGACCCAGTACTTC
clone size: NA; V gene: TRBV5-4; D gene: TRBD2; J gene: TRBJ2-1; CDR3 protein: CASSGGGLILLKFF; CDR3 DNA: TGTGCCAGCAGCGGCGGGGGTCTAATATTACTTAAGTTCTTC
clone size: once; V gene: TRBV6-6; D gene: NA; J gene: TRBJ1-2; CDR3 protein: CASSGAVGTYGYTF; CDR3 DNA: TGTGCCAGCAGTGGTGCGGTGGGGACCTATGGCTACACCTTC
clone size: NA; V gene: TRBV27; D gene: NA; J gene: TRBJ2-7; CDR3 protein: CASTQCSLQGRSYEQYF; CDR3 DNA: TGTGCCAGCACCCAGTGTTCATTACAGGGAAGATCCTACGAGCAGTACTTC
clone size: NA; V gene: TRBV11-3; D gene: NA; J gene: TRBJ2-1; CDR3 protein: CASSLTLADSYNEQFF; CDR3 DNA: TGTGCCAGCAGCTTAACCTTAGCGGACTCCTACAATGAGCAGTTCTTC
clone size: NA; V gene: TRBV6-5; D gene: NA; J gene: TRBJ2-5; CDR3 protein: CASSYSAQAKETQYF; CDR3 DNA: TGTGCCAGCAGTTACTCGGCCCAGGCCAAAGAGACCCAGTACTTC
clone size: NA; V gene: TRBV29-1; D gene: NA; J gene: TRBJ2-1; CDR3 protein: CSVDDSYNEQFF; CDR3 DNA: TGCAGCGTTGATGACAGCTACAATGAGCAGTTCTTC
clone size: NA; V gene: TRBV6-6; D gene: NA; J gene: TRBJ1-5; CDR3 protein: CATQPGHYSNQPQHF; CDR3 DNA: TGTGCCACCCAACCGGGACACTATAGCAATCAGCCCCAGCATTTT
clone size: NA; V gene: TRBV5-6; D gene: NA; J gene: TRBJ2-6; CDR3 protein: CASSLLSDDFSGANVLTF; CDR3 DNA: TGTGCCAGCAGCTTGTTGAGCGATGACTTCTCTGGGGCCAACGTCCTGACTTTC
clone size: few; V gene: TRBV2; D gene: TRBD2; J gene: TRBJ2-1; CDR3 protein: CASRGTSGSPGEQFF; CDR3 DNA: TGTGCCAGCAGGGGGACTAGCGGGAGTCCGGGTGAGCAGTTCTTC
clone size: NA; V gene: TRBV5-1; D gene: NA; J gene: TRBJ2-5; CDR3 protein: CASSLMSGDETQYF; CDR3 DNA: TGCGCCAGCAGCCTCATGTCCGGGGATGAGACCCAGTACTTC
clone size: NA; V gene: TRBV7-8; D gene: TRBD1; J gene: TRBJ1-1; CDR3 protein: CASSLDRGAEAFF; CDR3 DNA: TGTGCCAGCAGCTTAGACAGGGGAGCTGAAGCTTTCTTT
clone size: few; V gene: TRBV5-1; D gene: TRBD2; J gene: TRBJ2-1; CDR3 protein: CASSLSTSGKNEQFF; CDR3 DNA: TGCGCCAGCAGCTTGTCAACTAGCGGGAAGAATGAGCAGTTCTTC
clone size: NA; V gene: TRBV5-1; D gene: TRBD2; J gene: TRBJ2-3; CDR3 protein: CASSPTSGSSETDTQYF; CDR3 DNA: TGCGCCAGCAGCCCGACTAGCGGGAGCTCAGAGACAGATACGCAGTATTTT
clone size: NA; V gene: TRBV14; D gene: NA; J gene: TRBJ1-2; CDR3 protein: CASSPTVNYGYTF; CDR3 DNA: TGTGCCAGCAGCCCGACGGTTAACTATGGCTACACCTTC
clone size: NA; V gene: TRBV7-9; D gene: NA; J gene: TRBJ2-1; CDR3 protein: CASSSDRRYNEQFF; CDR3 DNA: TGTGCCAGCAGCTCGGACCGCCGCTACAATGAGCAGTTCTTC
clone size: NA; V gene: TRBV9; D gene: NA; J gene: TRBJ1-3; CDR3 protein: CASSVDGREDTIYF; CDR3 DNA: TGTGCCAGCAGCGTAGATGGAAGGGAGGACACCATATATTTT
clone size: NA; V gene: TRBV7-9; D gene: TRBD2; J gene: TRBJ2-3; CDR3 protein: CASRETSGSRNTDTQYF; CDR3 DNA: TGTGCCAGCAGGGAGACTAGCGGGAGTAGGAACACAGATACGCAGTATTTT
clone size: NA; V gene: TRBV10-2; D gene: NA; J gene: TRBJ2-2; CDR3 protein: CASSEPRGPNTGELFF; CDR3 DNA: TGCGCCAGCAGTGAGCCCAGAGGGCCGAACACCGGGGAGCTGTTTTTT
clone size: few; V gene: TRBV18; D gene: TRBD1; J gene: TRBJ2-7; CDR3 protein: CASSLGQGDEQYF; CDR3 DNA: TGTGCCAGCTCACTCGGACAGGGCGACGAGCAGTACTTC
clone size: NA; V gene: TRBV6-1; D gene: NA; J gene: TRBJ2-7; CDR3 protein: CASGRLLDSDYEQYF; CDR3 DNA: TGTGCCAGCGGGAGGCTTCTGGACAGCGACTACGAGCAGTACTTC
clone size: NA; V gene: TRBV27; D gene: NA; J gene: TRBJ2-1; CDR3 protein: CASSWDPIYNEQFF; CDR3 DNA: TGTGCCAGCAGTTGGGATCCCATTTACAATGAGCAGTTCTTC
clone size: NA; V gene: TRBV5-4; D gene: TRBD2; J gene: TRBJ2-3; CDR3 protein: CASTRRESTDTQYF; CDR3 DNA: TGTGCCAGCACCCGGCGGGAGAGCACAGATACGCAGTATTTT
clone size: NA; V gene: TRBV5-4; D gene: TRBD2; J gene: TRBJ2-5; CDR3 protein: CASSLVSSGNLQETQYF; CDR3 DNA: TGTGCCAGCAGCTTGGTATCTAGCGGGAACCTCCAAGAGACCCAGTACTTC
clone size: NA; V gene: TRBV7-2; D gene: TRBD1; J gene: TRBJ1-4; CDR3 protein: CASSFSGTGNEKLFF; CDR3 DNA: TGTGCCAGCAGCTTTTCCGGGACAGGGAATGAAAAACTGTTTTTT
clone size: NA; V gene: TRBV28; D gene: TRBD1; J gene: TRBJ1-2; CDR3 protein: CASSPGGRRDGYTF; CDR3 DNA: TGTGCCAGCAGCCCAGGGGGGCGAAGGGATGGCTACACCTTC